This TCR beta chain was documented in a study of T cell repertoires in cytomegalovirus infection. At the level of the study: Matching HLA type and CMV infection were both indicated by public TCR beta signatures. Study findings and constraints: CMV carriers with the relevant HLA were identified by cumulative public TCR beta family frequency. The study found HLA-C-restricted CMV-specific TCR beta clonotypes dominating the ex vivo response.

This clonotype was seen a handful of times. Its antigen is not identified. TCRdb analysed the reads with MiXCR anew, one entry per CDR3 protein. The sample yields hundreds of thousands of distinct CDR3 sequences, 31% seen once. Germline trimming cut 6 bases from V and 7 bases from J; bases unmatched to any gene: 8. Germline V gene lookup returns CDR1 LGHDT and CDR2 YNNKEL (reference sequence). The CDR3 extends over 15 amino acids. V gene TRBV3-1 combines with J gene TRBJ2-1; 11 bases map to TRBD2. The material was cultured CD8+ T cells from PBMCs, obtained from culture after CMV antigen stimulation. The receptor comes from a human donor in good health (CMV status not recorded). Some clones in this sample may be carry-over from other donors' samples. The CDR3 sequence is CASSPVAGGANEQFF. In DNA, the CDR3 is TGTGCCAGCAGTCCTGTAGCGGGAGGGGCGAATGAGCAGTTCTTC.